The 11 T cell receptor beta chains given below trace back to one sample, sequenced in a study of cytomegalovirus exposure and HLA in healthy donors. The PCR made use of 60 Vbeta and 13 Jbeta primers. Measured with immunoSEQ multiplex PCR; TCRdb has only the in-frame clones, and not every one. The sample shows some 130,000 clones, approximately 85% of them seen only once. Sequenced input: PBMCs. The source is a boy aged 5-17 years in good health and CMV-seronegative.

This clone has only one observation. V gene TRBV6-5 combines with J gene TRBJ1-1; D unresolved. V was trimmed by 0 bases and J by 0 bases, leaving 5 bases between them. The germline V gene encodes CDR1 MNHEY and CDR2 SVGAGI. The CDR3 is 14 amino acids. The DNA of the CDR3 is TGTGCCAGCAGTTACTCGCGTTTGAACACTGAAGCTTTCTTT. Its translation is CASSYSRLNTEAFF.

The gene calls are TRBV27 and TRBJ2-5, with D perhaps TRBD2 (6 bases). Trimming shortened V by 4 bases and J by 0 bases, and 9 bases separated the two germline ends. Germline CDR1 and CDR2: MNHEY and SMNVEV (reference sequence). The CDR3 sequence is 14 residues long. The CDR3 here is CASSSLANQETQYF. CDR3 bases: TGTGCCAGCAGTTCACTAGCAAACCAAGAGACCCAGTACTTC.

On this clone: The same CDR3 also results from other DNA sequences found in this sample. J is TRBJ1-1 and V is TRBV18; 9 bases agree with TRBD1. CDR1 is KGHSH, CDR2 LQKENI, per germline. V lost 3 bases, J lost 3 bases, and 2 bases stayed unmatched. This CDR3 comprises 14 residues. This CDR3 is CASSPTGGDTEAFF. The CDR3, as DNA: TGTGCCAGCTCACCTACAGGGGGCGACACTGAAGCTTTCTTT.

V usage is TRBV29-1 and J usage is TRBJ1-2, with a possible D match to TRBD1 (5 bases). Germline CDR1 reads SQVTM; CDR2 reads ANQGSEA. V was shortened by 7 bases and J by 4 bases, with 19 bases between the two germline ends. The CDR3 is 14 amino acids. Here the CDR3 DNA reads TGCAGCGCCAGGGCCAGCAACCATCCCTATGGCTACACCTTC. As protein: CSARASNHPYGYTF.

V usage is TRBV30 and J usage is TRBJ1-1, with a possible D match to TRBD1 (5 bases). Germline CDR1 GTSNPN, CDR2 SVGIG (reference sequence). CDR3 length: 14 amino acids. Trimming removed 4 bases at V and 4 bases at J, with 16 bases between. The CDR3 loop is CAWTLGGAGTEAFF. In nucleotides, the CDR3 is TGTGCCTGGACCCTTGGAGGGGCCGGCACTGAAGCTTTCTTT. The variable domain in full, with the rest retrieved from reference TRBV30 and TRBJ1-1, is SQTIHQWPATLVQPVGSPLSLECTVEGTSNPNLYWYRQAAGRGLQLLFYSVGIGQISSEVPQNLSASRPQDRQFILSSKKLLLSDSGFYLCAWTLGGAGTEAFFGQGTRLTVV.

The chain employs TRBV7-8 and TRBJ1-2; D is ambiguous. Per the germline V gene, CDR1 is SGHVS and CDR2 is FQNEAQ. This CDR3 is 12 amino acids long. Trimming pared 1 base from V and 9 bases from J, leaving 9 bases between. The DNA for the CDR3 is TGTGCCAGCAGCTTAGACATTTTGAGCTACACCTTC. Protein product: CASSLDILSYTF.

The V gene is TRBV7-2, the J gene TRBJ2-4, with D perhaps matching TRBD2 (6 bases). Trimming cost V 5 bases and J 6 bases, with 26 bases left between them. Germline V gives CDR1 SGHTA, CDR2 FQGNSA. The CDR3 covers 18 residues. This CDR3 reads CASSEIPAKTRGRNIQYF. Here the CDR3 DNA reads TGTGCCAGCAGCGAGATCCCCGCGAAGACTAGGGGACGAAACATTCAGTACTTC.

The rearrangement joins TRBV30 to TRBJ1-3; D is perhaps TRBD1 (5 bases). The CDR3 loop spans 13 amino acids. Trimming took 3 bases from V and 3 from J, leaving 9 bases between them. CDR1 is GTSNPN, CDR2 SVGIG, per germline (reference sequence). CDR3 loop: CAWRSGIGNTIYF. CDR3 bases: TGTGCCTGGAGGTCAGGGATTGGAAACACCATATATTTT.

This rearrangement joins TRBV19 to TRBJ2-7; maybe TRBD2 (6 bases). The CDR3 is 12 amino acids. V shed 3 bases and J shed 3 bases, with 6 bases lying between them. From germline, CDR1 is LNHDA and CDR2 SQIVND (reference sequence). The CDR3 spells CASSMEGYEQYF. The CDR3 DNA reads TGTGCCAGTAGTATGGAGGGCTACGAGCAGTACTTC.

This chain uses TRBV18 with TRBJ1-5; TRBD1 matches 8 bases. The J segment lost 6 bases and the V segment lost 6 bases, leaving 10 bases of the junction unmatched. This CDR3 spans 15 amino acids. Germline CDR1 and CDR2: KGHSH and LQKENI. CDR3 residues: CASSVTGVQGQPQHF. The CDR3 DNA is TGTGCCAGCTCGGTGACAGGGGTTCAAGGTCAGCCCCAGCATTTT. The variable domain in full, completed from reference TRBV18 and TRBJ1-5, reads NAGVMQNPRHLVRRRGQEARLRCSPMKGHSHVYWYRQLPEEGLKFMVYLQKENIIDESGMPKERFSAEFPKEGPSILRIQQVVRGDSAAYFCASSVTGVQGQPQHFGDGTRLSIL.

The DNA for the CDR3 is TGCAGTGCTAGGAGCTTCTACGAGCAGTACTTC. Its protein is CSARSFYEQYF. The chain couples TRBV20-1 to TRBJ2-7; D not certain. Trimming pared 3 bases from V and 3 bases from J, leaving 6 bases between. The CDR3 spans 11 residues. Germline V gives CDR1 DFQATT, CDR2 SNEGSKA (reference sequence).